The 27 T cell receptor beta chains in this list originate from one sample, sequenced in a study of OX40 agonist ivuxolimab in advanced cancers. Here immunoSEQ multiplex PCR was the method, and the copy in TCRdb shows in-frame clones only, minus some. The profile shows 74,000 or so clones, approximately 85% of them singletons. The source was CD4+ or CD8+ T cells sorted from blood, collected in a trial of the OX40 agonist ivuxolimab. These receptors came from an adult with an advanced solid tumor such as melanoma, head and neck, liver or kidney cancer.

Only a few counts were recorded for this clone. The V gene is TRBV11-3, the J gene TRBJ1-6, with D perhaps matching TRBD1 (5 bases). V dropped 3 bases and J dropped 10 bases, with 13 bases sitting between them. CDR3 length: 14 amino acids. The germline CDR1 and CDR2 sequences are SGHNT and YENEEA. This CDR3 is CASSLGQGRSPLHF. CDR3 nucleotide sequence: TGTGCCAGCAGCTTGGGGCAGGGACGGTCACCCCTCCACTTT.

This chain uses TRBV6-1 with TRBJ2-3; no reliable D call. There are 15 residues in the CDR3. CDR1 and CDR2 from the germline V gene are MNHNS and SASEGT. V lost 3 bases and J 1 base, leaving 11 bases between the germline ends. For the CDR3, the DNA is TGTGCCAGCAGTGATGGGCTAGTGGGCACAGATACGCAGTATTTT. It codes for CASSDGLVGTDTQYF.

V gene TRBV19 combines with J gene TRBJ1-1; D not certain. The CDR3 is made up of 10 amino acids. V was cut by 8 bases and J by 4 bases, with 5 bases left in between. Germline CDR1 is LNHDA and CDR2 is SQIVND (reference sequence). The CDR3 is CASRSTEAFF. Written as DNA, the CDR3 is TGTGCCAGTCGTTCCACTGAAGCTTTCTTT.

The chain employs TRBV18 and TRBJ2-7, with a possible D match to TRBD1 (6 bases). The CDR3 covers 14 residues. Germline values: CDR1 KGHSH, CDR2 LQKENI. V gave up 3 bases and J gave up 7 bases, with 16 bases separating them. The DNA of the CDR3 is TGTGCCAGCTCACCGGCCAGGGGCTGGGGGGAGCAGTACTTC. Its protein product is CASSPARGWGEQYF.

In the case of this clone: Because the CDR3 is missing its conserved closing phenylalanine or tryptophan, this is likely a read error. V gene TRBV28 combines with J gene TRBJ1-2; D gene uncertain. The CDR3 loop spans 11 amino acids. V gave up 7 bases and J gave up 3 bases, with 6 bases separating them. Germline-derived CDR1 and CDR2 are MDHEN and SYDVKM. CDR3 in DNA: TGTGCCAGCACCGGCTACTATGGCTACACCCTC. Protein product: CASTGYYGYTL.

The chain is built from TRBV18 and TRBJ2-7; TRBD2 aligns across 9 bases. CDR3 length equals 15 residues. With V trimmed by 2 bases and J by 3 bases, 5 bases remained unmatched. The germline gives CDR1 KGHSH, CDR2 LQKENI. This chain's CDR3 is CASSPVSGSNYEQYF. The CDR3 DNA reads TGTGCCAGCTCACCAGTTAGCGGGAGCAACTACGAGCAGTACTTC. Looking up the rest from reference TRBV18 and TRBJ2-7 gives the full variable domain: NAGVMQNPRHLVRRRGQEARLRCSPMKGHSHVYWYRQLPEEGLKFMVYLQKENIIDESGMPKERFSAEFPKEGPSILRIQQVVRGDSAAYFCASSPVSGSNYEQYFGPGTRLTVT.

The rearrangement joins TRBV19 to TRBJ2-7; 8 nucleotides agree with TRBD1. This CDR3 has 13 amino acids. V was clipped by 3 bases and J by 5 bases; unmatched bases: 3. The germline CDR1 and CDR2 sequences are LNHDA and SQIVND (reference sequence). CDR3 protein: CASSIGQGDEQYF. The CDR3 bases are TGTGCCAGTAGTATCGGACAGGGAGACGAGCAGTACTTC.

The genes are TRBV18 and TRBJ2-2; D possibly corresponds to TRBD1 (5 bases). This CDR3 comprises 16 residues. The ends were cut back, 3 bases at V and 2 bases at J, with 13 bases in the middle. Looked up from germline, CDR1 is KGHSH and CDR2 is LQKENI. The CDR3 bases are TGTGCCAGCTCACCCATAAGACAGCCCAACACCGGGGAGCTGTTTTTT. Amino acid sequence: CASSPIRQPNTGELFF.

The V gene is TRBV7-9, the J gene TRBJ1-2; D is uncertain. The CDR3 spans 13 residues. V was clipped by 5 bases and J by 1 base, with 8 bases between them. Germline lookup yields CDR1 SEHNR and CDR2 FQNEAQ (reference sequence). In nucleotides, the CDR3 is TGTGCCAGCAGCCAGGACCGTAACTATGGCTACACCTTC. Amino acids: CASSQDRNYGYTF.

The CDR3 loop is CASSLAPGSGELFF. DNA for the CDR3: TGTGCCAGCAGCTTAGCGCCTGGGTCCGGGGAGCTGTTTTTT. V usage is TRBV11-1 and J usage is TRBJ2-2, with D unclear. V was cut by 0 bases and J by 6 bases, with 8 bases left in between. Germline CDR1 and CDR2: SGHAT and FQDESV (reference sequence). CDR3 size: 14 residues.

This clone was counted a single time. The chain recombines TRBV6-1 with TRBJ1-2; D not certain. Germline values: CDR1 MNHNS, CDR2 SASEGT. V shed 6 bases and J shed 6 bases, with 8 bases lying between them. The CDR3 sequence is 11 residues long. CDR3 region: CASRLGDGYTF. The CDR3, as DNA: TGTGCCAGCAGGCTGGGTGATGGCTACACCTTC.

This rearrangement joins TRBV28 to TRBJ1-4; 7 nucleotides match TRBD1. V was clipped by 5 bases and J by 10 bases; unmatched bases: 10. The CDR3 loop spans 14 amino acids. Germline CDR1 MDHEN, CDR2 SYDVKM. The CDR3 DNA follows: TGTGCCAGCAGTGGGGGACAGCCAGTTGGAAAACTGTTTTTT. This translates into CASSGGQPVGKLFF.

The chain joins TRBV6-1 to TRBJ1-2; 9 nucleotides agree with TRBD1. Germline CDR1 MNHNS, CDR2 SASEGT. The CDR3 totals 13 residues. V was clipped by 6 bases and J by 7 bases; unmatched bases: 6. The CDR3 nucleotides are TGTGCCAGCAGACGGGACAGGGTAGCTGGCTACACCTTC. Its translation is CASRRDRVAGYTF.

V is TRBV28 and J is TRBJ2-7; D call uncertain. Germline CDR1 MDHEN, CDR2 SYDVKM. The CDR3 contains 12 residues. Trimming shortened V by 6 bases and J by 3 bases, and 9 bases separated the two germline ends. The CDR3 DNA reads as TGTGCCAGCAGCCCCCGGCGCTACGAGCAGTACTTC. The encoded protein is CASSPRRYEQYF. The full variable domain, rest sourced from reference TRBV28 and TRBJ2-7, is DVKVTQSSRYLVKRTGEKVFLECVQDMDHENMFWYRQDPGLGLRLIYFSYDVKMKEKGDIPEGYSVSREKKERFSLILESASTNQTSMYLCASSPRRYEQYFGPGTRLTVT.

The rearrangement uses TRBV28 and TRBJ1-2; 7 bases align to TRBD1. The germline V gene encodes CDR1 MDHEN and CDR2 SYDVKM. CDR3 length: 13 amino acids. Trimming took 6 bases from V and 4 from J; bases not matched to a gene: 5. As DNA, the CDR3 is TGTGCCAGCAGAGAGACAGGGTCCTATGGCTACACCTTC. Encoded protein: CASRETGSYGYTF.

V is TRBV30 and J is TRBJ2-1; 10 bases fit TRBD2. CDR1 and CDR2 (germline): GTSNPN, SVGIG (reference sequence). The CDR3 is 13 residues long. Losses at the gene ends were 4 bases for V and 6 bases for J; bases not matched to a gene: 3. CDR3 in DNA: TGTGCCTGGACGGGACTAGCGAGCAATGAGCAGTTCTTC. As protein: CAWTGLASNEQFF.

The chain uses TRBV5-6 and TRBJ1-4; TRBD1 agrees at 9 bases. Per germline, CDR1 SGHDT and CDR2 YYEEEE. The CDR3 contains 18 residues. V lost 2 bases, J lost 11 bases, and 19 bases stayed unmatched. The CDR3 DNA sequence: TGTGCCAGCAGCTTCCCCCCACCTCCGGGACAGGGAAGGCCGAAACTGTTTTTT. This gives the protein CASSFPPPPGQGRPKLFF.

J is TRBJ2-3 and V is TRBV6-6; 9 bases fit TRBD1. The junction had 12 bases not matched to a gene; V was cut back by 8 bases and J by 6 bases. CDR3 length: 15 amino acids. The germline V gene has CDR1 MNHNY and CDR2 SVGAGI (reference sequence). This CDR3 reads CASAVTGGGPDTQYF. The DNA of the CDR3 is TGTGCCAGCGCCGTAACAGGGGGCGGGCCGGATACGCAGTATTTT.

J is TRBJ2-2 and V is TRBV5-1; D gene uncertain. The CDR3 is made up of 14 amino acids. V dropped 5 bases and J dropped 1 base, with 9 bases sitting between them. The germline V gene has CDR1 SGHRS and CDR2 YFSETQ. CDR3 residues: CASSHSLNTGELFF. The CDR3 nucleotides read TGCGCCAGCAGTCATTCCTTGAACACCGGGGAGCTGTTTTTT.

The rearrangement links TRBV20-1 to TRBJ2-7, with D possibly being TRBD1 (5 bases). The CDR3 has 10 residues. V was pared by 5 bases and J by 5 bases, with 7 bases between. Germline-derived CDR1 and CDR2 are DFQATT and SNEGSKA (reference sequence). CDR3 loop: CSARRDEQYF. CDR3 DNA sequence: TGCAGTGCTCGCAGGGACGAGCAGTACTTC.

V is TRBV11-3 and J is TRBJ2-7; weak D call: TRBD2 (6 bases). CDR1 is SGHNT and CDR2 is YENEEA in the germline V gene. This CDR3 is built from 13 residues. V was shortened by 5 bases and J by 1 base, with 9 bases between the two germline ends. The CDR3 spells CASSPGGSYEQYF. The CDR3 region has the DNA TGTGCCAGCAGCCCCGGGGGATCCTACGAGCAGTACTTC.

The genes are TRBV5-4 and TRBJ2-5; 11 nucleotides line up with TRBD2. The J call may be in error: the DNA end matches TRBJ2-7 better. The CDR3 totals 14 residues. Germline lookup yields CDR1 SGHNT and CDR2 YYREEE (reference sequence). CDR3 sequence (DNA): TGTGCCAGCAGCCGAACTAGCGGGAGCTACGAGCAGTACTTC. It yields the protein CASSRTSGSYEQYF.

The gene calls are TRBV4-3 and TRBJ2-7; 15 bases are a match to TRBD2. The V and J ends lost 4 bases and 5 bases, in that order; junction bases with no gene match: 12. The CDR3 sequence is 18 residues long. Germline V gene lookup returns CDR1 LGHNA and CDR2 YSLEER. In DNA, the CDR3 is TGCGCCAGCAGCCGGACCCCGGGACTAGCGGGGGGCAGGGACGAGCAGTACTTC. Its translation: CASSRTPGLAGGRDEQYF.

The genes are TRBV28 and TRBJ1-1, with D perhaps matching TRBD1 (6 bases). The ends were cut back, 6 bases at V and 1 base at J, with 12 bases in the middle. The CDR3 sequence is 14 residues long. Germline V CDR1 and CDR2: MDHEN, SYDVKM. CDR3 coding DNA: TGTGCCAGCAGGATAGTACAGGGGAACACTGAAGCTTTCTTT. Encoded protein: CASRIVQGNTEAFF.

The V and J genes are TRBV28 and TRBJ1-1; D is ambiguous. The CDR3 runs 16 residues. V was clipped by 3 bases and J by 0 bases, with 14 bases between them. The V gene's germline CDR1 is MDHEN and CDR2 SYDVKM. CDR3 sequence: CASSFPLLSMNTEAFF. Written as DNA, the CDR3 is TGTGCCAGCAGTTTCCCACTCTTGAGCATGAACACTGAAGCTTTCTTT. Together with reference TRBV28 and TRBJ1-1, the CDR3 gives the full variable domain: DVKVTQSSRYLVKRTGEKVFLECVQDMDHENMFWYRQDPGLGLRLIYFSYDVKMKEKGDIPEGYSVSREKKERFSLILESASTNQTSMYLCASSFPLLSMNTEAFFGQGTRLTVV.

This rearrangement joins TRBV5-1 to TRBJ1-6; D remains unclear. In germline, CDR1 is SGHRS, CDR2 YFSETQ. The CDR3 is made up of 16 amino acids. Trimming left V 3 bases short and J 7 bases short, with 17 bases between. The chain's CDR3 is CASSWTPTRTNSPLHF. The CDR3 DNA is TGCGCCAGCAGCTGGACGCCGACCCGAACGAATTCACCCCTCCACTTT.

This clone came up once. The rearrangement uses TRBV7-8 and TRBJ2-1; no reliable D call. Germline V gene sequence: CDR1 SGHVS, CDR2 FQNEAQ. The CDR3 runs 16 residues. Trimming took off 0 bases at V and 1 base at J, with 10 bases between the two ends. The CDR3, as DNA: TGTGCCAGCAGCTTAGCTGGTATCGGGTCCTACAATGAGCAGTTCTTC. It yields the protein CASSLAGIGSYNEQFF.